A single sample is the source of the 21 T cell receptor beta chains below, sequenced in a study of shared clonotypes between healthy human individuals. Profiled with immunoSEQ multiplex PCR; TCRdb holds only in-frame clones, not every one. Of approximately 2,300,000 clones listed, just under 95% are singletons. Source material: naive CD4+ T cells from PBMCs. As to subset: CD45RA+ positively selected. Every receptor here comes from a man younger than 30 in good health. Some clones in this sample may be carry-over from other donors' samples.

This chain joins TRBV4-1 and TRBJ1-1; no firm D call. CDR1 is MGHRA, CDR2 YSYEKL, per germline. There are 18 residues in the CDR3. The ends were cut back, 1 base at V and 1 base at J, with 19 bases in the middle. Here the CDR3 DNA reads TGCGCCAGCAGCCAAGTAACGGGAGCCCTGTCGCCGAACACTGAAGCTTTCTTT. This codes for CASSQVTGALSPNTEAFF.

The chain has TRBV7-9 and TRBJ2-7, with D uncertain. The CDR3 loop spans 12 amino acids. Germline CDR1 is SEHNR and CDR2 is FQNEAQ (reference sequence). Trimming took 4 bases from V and 7 from J, leaving 11 bases between them. CDR3 sequence: CASSSFLGEQYF. For the CDR3, the DNA is TGTGCCAGCAGCTCCTTTCTCGGGGAGCAGTACTTC.

The chain recombines TRBV9 with TRBJ1-2; D not certain. The CDR3 covers 13 residues. CDR1 and CDR2 (germline): SGDLS, YYNGEE. V gave up 4 bases and J gave up 8 bases, with 15 bases separating them. The CDR3 region is CASSPRQAFGYTF. In DNA, the CDR3 is TGTGCCAGCAGCCCCCGCCAGGCTTTCGGCTACACCTTC.

The chain is built from TRBV28 and TRBJ2-3; 14 bases line up with TRBD2. Trimming cost V 7 bases and J 11 bases; bases outside gene matches: 14. The CDR3 is 16 amino acids. CDR1 and CDR2 from the germline V gene are MDHEN and SYDVKM. The CDR3 region is CASTVQPGLAGEGQYF. The CDR3 DNA is TGTGCCAGCACCGTTCAACCGGGACTAGCGGGAGAGGGGCAGTATTTT.

The rearrangement links TRBV7-3 to TRBJ2-7; 11 bases fit TRBD2. CDR3 size: 15 residues. CDR1 and CDR2 (germline): SGHTA, FQGTGA. The ends lost 3 bases at V and 2 bases at J; junction bases unmatched: 3. The CDR3 protein is CASSLTSGDTYEQYF. CDR3 in DNA: TGTGCCAGCAGCTTGACTAGCGGGGACACCTACGAGCAGTACTTC.

V and J are TRBV28 and TRBJ2-6; D gene ambiguous. This CDR3 has 15 residues. Trimming stripped 2 bases from V and 0 bases from J, with 5 bases between. Germline V gives CDR1 MDHEN, CDR2 SYDVKM. CDR3 sequence reads: CASSLSLSGANVLTF. In DNA, the CDR3 is TGTGCCAGCAGTTTAAGTCTCTCTGGGGCCAACGTCCTGACTTTC. Based on the CDR3 plus reference TRBV28 and TRBJ2-6, the full variable domain is DVKVTQSSRYLVKRTGEKVFLECVQDMDHENMFWYRQDPGLGLRLIYFSYDVKMKEKGDIPEGYSVSREKKERFSLILESASTNQTSMYLCASSLSLSGANVLTFGAGSRLTVL.

The chain joins TRBV2 to TRBJ2-7; D is possibly TRBD2 (7 bases). CDR3 length: 15 residues. Trimming removed 3 bases at V and 0 bases at J, with 12 bases between. Germline CDR1 and CDR2: SNHLY and FYNNEI. The CDR3 DNA follows: TGTGCCAGCAGTGAGGGGGGGGCCCTCTCCTACGAGCAGTACTTC. It yields the protein CASSEGGALSYEQYF. Looking up the rest from reference TRBV2 and TRBJ2-7 gives the full variable domain: EPEVTQTPSHQVTQMGQEVILRCVPISNHLYFYWYRQILGQKVEFLVSFYNNEISEKSEIFDDQFSVERPDGSNFTLKIRSTKLEDSAMYFCASSEGGALSYEQYFGPGTRLTVT.

The chain combines TRBV5-4 with TRBJ1-2, with D possibly TRBD1 on 5 matching bases. The germline V gene encodes CDR1 SGHNT and CDR2 YYREEE (reference sequence). The CDR3 length is 13 residues. Trimming cost V 5 bases and J 5 bases, with 13 bases left between them. CDR3 nucleotide sequence: TGTGCCAGCAGTTTAGACCAGGGTTATGGCTACACCTTC. It specifies CASSLDQGYGYTF. Complete variable domain (other parts from reference TRBV5-4 and TRBJ1-2): ETGVTQSPTHLIKTRGQQVTLRCSSQSGHNTVSWYQQALGQGPQFIFQYYREEENGRGNFPPRFSGLQFPNYSSELNVNALELDDSALYLCASSLDQGYGYTFGSGTRLTVV.

The V call is TRBV28, the J call TRBJ2-5; no clear D. CDR3 length: 13 residues. Germline V gives CDR1 MDHEN, CDR2 SYDVKM. Trimming pared 7 bases from V and 4 bases from J, leaving 13 bases between. The CDR3 DNA sequence: TGTGCCAGCACCTCCGGGTTAATAGAGACCCAGTACTTC. Translating gives CASTSGLIETQYF.

J is TRBJ2-1 and V is TRBV5-1; 9 bases fit TRBD2. Per germline, CDR1 SGHRS and CDR2 YFSETQ. The junction had 10 bases not matched to a gene; V was cut back by 4 bases and J by 8 bases. The length of the CDR3 is 15 residues. CDR3 residues: CASSALAGLSDEQFF. The CDR3 coding sequence is TGCGCCAGCAGCGCCCTAGCGGGACTAAGCGATGAGCAGTTCTTC.

The chain links TRBV6-1 to TRBJ2-2, with 9 positions matching TRBD1. CDR3 size: 13 residues. Germline CDR1 MNHNS, CDR2 SASEGT. Trimming at V came to 11 bases and at J to 1 base, leaving 2 bases not matched to a gene. The CDR3 DNA reads as TGTGCCGCGGACAGGGGGAACACCGGGGAGCTGTTTTTT. It encodes CAADRGNTGELFF.

As concerns this clone: In the same sample, other DNA sequences code for this CDR3. The genes are TRBV6-5 and TRBJ2-7, with D possibly TRBD1 on 6 matching bases. Germline values: CDR1 MNHEY, CDR2 SVGAGI. The CDR3 sequence is 14 residues long. V was clipped by 6 bases and J by 2 bases, with 14 bases between them. CDR3 loop: CASSLRDTAYEQYF. The CDR3, as DNA: TGTGCCAGCAGCCTCCGGGACACAGCCTACGAGCAGTACTTC.

V gene TRBV11-1 combines with J gene TRBJ2-1, with D possibly matching TRBD2 (6 bases). V gave up 5 bases and J gave up 4 bases, with 12 bases separating them. The CDR3 sequence is 14 residues long. Germline lookup yields CDR1 SGHAT and CDR2 FQDESV (reference sequence). CDR3 loop: CASSPGLLYNEQFF. For the CDR3, the DNA is TGTGCCAGCAGCCCTGGACTACTATACAATGAGCAGTTCTTC. Full variable domain (outside the CDR3, taken from reference TRBV11-1 and TRBJ2-1): EAEVAQSPRYKITEKSQAVAFWCDPISGHATLYWYRQILGQGPELLVQFQDESVVDDSQLPKDRFSAERLKGVDSTLKIQPAELGDSAMYLCASSPGLLYNEQFFGPGTRLTVL.

This clone was seen only once. The chain employs TRBV14 and TRBJ2-7; D may correspond to TRBD1 or TRBD2 (5 bases each). V was cut by 3 bases and J by 4 bases, with 13 bases left in between. The length of the CDR3 is 14 residues. Germline V lookup: CDR1 SGHDN, CDR2 FVKESK. The CDR3: CASSQGVWGYEQYF. CDR3 in DNA: TGTGCCAGCAGCCAGGGGGTCTGGGGGTACGAGCAGTACTTC.

J is TRBJ2-5 and V is TRBV15; D is uncertain. The CDR3 has 13 amino acids. Germline CDR1 reads LNHNV; CDR2 reads YYDKDF (reference sequence). The V gene lost 2 bases and the J gene lost 0 bases, with 4 bases spanning the gap. The CDR3: CATSRTYQETQYF. The CDR3 nucleotides read TGTGCCACCAGCAGAACGTACCAAGAGACCCAGTACTTC.

This chain links TRBV7-9 with TRBJ1-1, with D hard to call. The germline V gene has CDR1 SEHNR and CDR2 FQNEAQ (reference sequence). This CDR3 spans 13 amino acids. Trimming left V 5 bases short and J 2 bases short, with 9 bases between. CDR3 loop: CASSITRNTEAFF. The CDR3 coding sequence is TGTGCCAGCAGCATTACCCGCAACACTGAAGCTTTCTTT. The full variable domain, in which reference TRBV7-9 and TRBJ1-1 provide the parts outside the CDR3, is DTGVSQNPRHKITKRGQNVTFRCDPISEHNRLYWYRQTLGQGPEFLTYFQNEAQLEKSRLLSDRFSAERPKGSFSTLEIQRTEQGDSAMYLCASSITRNTEAFFGQGTRLTVV.

The chain uses TRBV2 and TRBJ2-2, with a possible D match to TRBD2 (6 bases). Germline values: CDR1 SNHLY, CDR2 FYNNEI. The CDR3 has 16 amino acids. V was clipped by 5 bases and J by 1 base, with 14 bases between them. The CDR3 region is CASSPFLAENTGELFF. Here the CDR3 DNA reads TGTGCCAGCAGTCCCTTCTTAGCGGAGAACACCGGGGAGCTGTTTTTT.

V gene TRBV6-1 combines with J gene TRBJ2-1; the match to TRBD2 covers 10 bases. CDR1 is MNHNS, CDR2 SASEGT, per germline. The CDR3 length is 19 residues. The V and J ends lost 1 base and 6 bases, in that order; junction bases with no gene match: 15. Here the CDR3 DNA reads TGTGCCAGCAGTGAAGAGCGGGAGGGTTCCTATACGCGCCTCAATGAGCAGTTCTTC. Amino acid sequence: CASSEEREGSYTRLNEQFF.

The chain recombines TRBV7-6 with TRBJ2-7; 15 nucleotides align to TRBD2. Unmatched junction bases numbered 3, after V lost 5 bases and J lost 4 bases. Germline assignment: CDR1 SGHVS and CDR2 FNYEAQ. This CDR3 spans 15 amino acids. The CDR3 reads CASSLGLAGGYEQYF. For the CDR3, the DNA is TGTGCCAGCAGCCTAGGACTAGCGGGAGGGTACGAGCAGTACTTC.

V is TRBV6-6 and J is TRBJ1-5, with D possibly TRBD1 on 6 matching bases. The CDR3 spans 14 residues. Trimming left V 7 bases short and J 3 bases short, with 13 bases between. Germline V gives CDR1 MNHNY, CDR2 SVGAGI (reference sequence). The CDR3: CASTREGDNQPQHF. CDR3 coding DNA: TGTGCCAGCACCAGAGAGGGGGACAATCAGCCCCAGCATTTT.

As for this clone: This CDR3 is also generated by other DNA sequences in the sample. The chain employs TRBV15 and TRBJ2-5, with TRBD2 matching 14 bases. The CDR3 runs to 14 residues. V was pared by 8 bases and J by 4 bases, with 3 bases of the junction left unmatched. Germline V gene data show CDR1 as LNHNV and CDR2 as YYDKDF (reference sequence). CDR3 amino acids: CATSGLAGVETQYF. CDR3 coding DNA: TGTGCCACCTCGGGACTAGCGGGAGTAGAGACCCAGTACTTC. Full variable domain (remainder filled in from reference TRBV15 and TRBJ2-5): DAMVIQNPRYQVTQFGKPVTLSCSQTLNHNVMYWYQQKSSQAPKLLFHYYDKDFNNEADTPDNFQSRRPNTSFCFLDIRSPGLGDTAMYLCATSGLAGVETQYFGPGTRLLVL.